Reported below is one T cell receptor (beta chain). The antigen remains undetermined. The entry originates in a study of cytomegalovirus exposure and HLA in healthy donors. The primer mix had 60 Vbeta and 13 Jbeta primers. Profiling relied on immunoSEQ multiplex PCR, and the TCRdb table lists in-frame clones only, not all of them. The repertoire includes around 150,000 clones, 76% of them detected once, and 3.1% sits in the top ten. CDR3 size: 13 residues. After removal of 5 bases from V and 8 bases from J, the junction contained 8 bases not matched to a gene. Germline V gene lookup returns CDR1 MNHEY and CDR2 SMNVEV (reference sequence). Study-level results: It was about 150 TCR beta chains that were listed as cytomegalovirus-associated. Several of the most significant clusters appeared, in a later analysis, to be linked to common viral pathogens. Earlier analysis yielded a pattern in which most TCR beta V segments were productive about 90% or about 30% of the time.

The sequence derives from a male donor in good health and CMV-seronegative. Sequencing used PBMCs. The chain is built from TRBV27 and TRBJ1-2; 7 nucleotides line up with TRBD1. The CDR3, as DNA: TGTGCCAGCAGTCCCCCACAGGGGAGCGGCTACACCTTC. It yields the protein CASSPPQGSGYTF.